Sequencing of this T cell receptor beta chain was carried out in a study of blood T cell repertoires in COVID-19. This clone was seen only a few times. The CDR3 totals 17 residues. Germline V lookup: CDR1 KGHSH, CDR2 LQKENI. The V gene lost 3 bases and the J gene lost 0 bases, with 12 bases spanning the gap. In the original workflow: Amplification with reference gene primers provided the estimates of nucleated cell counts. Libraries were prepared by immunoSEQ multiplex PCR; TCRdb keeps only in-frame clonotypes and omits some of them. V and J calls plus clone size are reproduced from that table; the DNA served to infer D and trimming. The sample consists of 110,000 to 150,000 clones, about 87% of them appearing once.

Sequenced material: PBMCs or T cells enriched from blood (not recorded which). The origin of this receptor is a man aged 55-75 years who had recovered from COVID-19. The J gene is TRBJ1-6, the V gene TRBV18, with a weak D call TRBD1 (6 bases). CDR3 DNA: TGTGCCAGCTCACCCTACGGACAGAGCTCCTATAATTCACCCCTCCACTTT. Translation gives CASSPYGQSSYNSPLHF. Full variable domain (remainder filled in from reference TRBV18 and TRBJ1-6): NAGVMQNPRHLVRRRGQEARLRCSPMKGHSHVYWYRQLPEEGLKFMVYLQKENIIDESGMPKERFSAEFPKEGPSILRIQQVVRGDSAAYFCASSPYGQSSYNSPLHFGNGTRLTVT.